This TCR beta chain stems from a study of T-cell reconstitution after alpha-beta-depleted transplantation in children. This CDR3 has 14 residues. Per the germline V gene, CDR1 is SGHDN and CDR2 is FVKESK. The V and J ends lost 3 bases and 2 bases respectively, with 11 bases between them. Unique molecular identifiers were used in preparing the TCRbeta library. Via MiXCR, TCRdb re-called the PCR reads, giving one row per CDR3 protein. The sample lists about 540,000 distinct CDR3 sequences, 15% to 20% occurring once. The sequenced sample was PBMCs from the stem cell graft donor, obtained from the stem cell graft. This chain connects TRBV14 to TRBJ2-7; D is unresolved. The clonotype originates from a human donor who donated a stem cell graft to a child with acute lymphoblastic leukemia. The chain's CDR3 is CASSHSGSTYEQYF. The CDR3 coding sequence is TGTGCCAGCAGCCATTCGGGCAGCACCTACGAGCAGTACTTC.